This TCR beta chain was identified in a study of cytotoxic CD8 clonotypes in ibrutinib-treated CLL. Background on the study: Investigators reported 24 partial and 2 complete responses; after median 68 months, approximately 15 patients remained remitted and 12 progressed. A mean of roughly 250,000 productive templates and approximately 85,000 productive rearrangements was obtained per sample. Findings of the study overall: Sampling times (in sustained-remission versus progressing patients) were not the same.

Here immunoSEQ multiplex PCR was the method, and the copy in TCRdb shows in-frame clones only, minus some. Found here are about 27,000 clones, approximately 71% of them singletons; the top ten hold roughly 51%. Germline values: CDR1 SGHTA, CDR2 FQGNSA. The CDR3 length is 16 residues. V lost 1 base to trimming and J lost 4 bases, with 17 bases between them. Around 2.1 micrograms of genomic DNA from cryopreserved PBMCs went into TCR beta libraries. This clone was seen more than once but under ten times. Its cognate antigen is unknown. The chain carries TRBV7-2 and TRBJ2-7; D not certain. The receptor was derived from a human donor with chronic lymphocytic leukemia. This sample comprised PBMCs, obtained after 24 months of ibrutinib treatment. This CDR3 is CASSLGQDRPVYEQYF. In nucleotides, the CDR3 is TGTGCCAGCAGCTTAGGGCAGGACCGGCCGGTTTACGAGCAGTACTTC.